Listed here are 25 T cell receptor beta chains from one sample, sequenced in a study of lymphopenia after photon versus proton radiotherapy. Measured with immunoSEQ multiplex PCR; TCRdb has only the in-frame clones, and not every one. This table holds 25,000 to 30,000 clones, around nine tenths found once. The sample here was peripheral blood, taken from a patient treated with proton-based radiotherapy. The receptors were sampled from a woman aged 60 to 75 with cholangiocarcinoma. Some clones in this sample may be carry-over from other donors' samples.

The chain has TRBV2 and TRBJ1-2; D is unresolved. Germline lookup yields CDR1 SNHLY and CDR2 FYNNEI. The CDR3 sequence is 14 residues long. Trimming removed 8 bases at V and 2 bases at J, with 15 bases between. CDR3 in amino acids: CASGRLGSNYGYTF. The CDR3 DNA reads as TGTGCCAGCGGACGTCTGGGGTCGAACTATGGCTACACCTTC.

The chain recombines TRBV5-3 with TRBJ1-6, with D unresolved. TRBV5-3 is marked as an open reading frame, function uncertain. Trimming shortened V by 0 bases and J by 6 bases, and 16 bases separated the two germline ends. CDR3 length: 17 amino acids. The CDR3, as DNA: TGTGCCAGAAGCTTGGTATTCTCGGGGTGGGGTAATTCACCCCTCCACTTT. This encodes CARSLVFSGWGNSPLHF.

The rearrangement uses TRBV7-3 and TRBJ1-1, with unresolved D. Germline V gene data show CDR1 as SGHTA and CDR2 as FQGTGA. The CDR3 extends over 13 amino acids. The ends were cut back, 2 bases at V and 1 base at J, with 5 bases in the middle. The CDR3 bases are TGTGCCAGCAGCTTACAGGCGAACACTGAAGCTTTCTTT. Encoded protein: CASSLQANTEAFF.

The chain has TRBV5-6 and TRBJ2-7; the match to TRBD2 covers 11 bases. The CDR3 spans 18 residues. The germline gives CDR1 SGHDT, CDR2 YYEEEE. Trimming removed 0 bases from V and 2 bases from J; junction bases left unmatched: 10. The CDR3 DNA follows: TGTGCCAGCAGCTTGGCCCTCACTAGCGGGGGCTCAACCTACGAGCAGTACTTC. This codes for CASSLALTSGGSTYEQYF.

This chain joins TRBV6-5 and TRBJ2-1, with D tentatively TRBD2 (6 bases). CDR3 length equals 12 residues. Germline CDR1 MNHEY, CDR2 SVGAGI. V was clipped by 6 bases and J by 9 bases, with 12 bases between them. The CDR3 DNA is TGTGCCAGCAGCCGCCAGACTAGTGAGCAGTTCTTC. This encodes CASSRQTSEQFF.

The chain uses TRBV25-1 and TRBJ1-1; D is unclear. Germline values: CDR1 MGHDK, CDR2 SYGVNS. V was trimmed by 6 bases and J by 4 bases, leaving 6 bases between them. This CDR3 is built from 11 residues. As DNA, the CDR3 is TGTGCCAGCAGGGGTCTCACTGAAGCTTTCTTT. Protein sequence: CASRGLTEAFF.

The V call is TRBV7-8, the J call TRBJ2-2, with 13 nucleotides matching TRBD2. This CDR3 is 16 amino acids long. With 3 bases clipped from V and 8 bases from J, the junction kept 6 bases outside the gene matches. CDR1 is SGHVS and CDR2 is FQNEAQ in the germline V gene. The CDR3 DNA follows: TGTGCCAGCAGCTTCCGCGGACTAGCGGGGGCTGGGGAGCTGTTTTTT. Residues: CASSFRGLAGAGELFF.

The chain employs TRBV7-8 and TRBJ1-3, with D hard to call. V lost 1 base to trimming and J lost 0 bases, with 10 bases between them. CDR1 is SGHVS, CDR2 FQNEAQ, per germline. The CDR3 is 16 residues long. The CDR3 loop reads CASSLVSPTSGNTIYF. The DNA of the CDR3 is TGTGCCAGCAGCTTAGTTTCCCCCACCTCTGGAAACACCATATATTTT.

A few counts support this clone. The CDR3 spells CASSETPGQLTYEQYF. DNA of the CDR3: TGTGCCAGCAGTGAAACTCCGGGACAATTAACCTACGAGCAGTACTTC. The chain recombines TRBV2 with TRBJ2-7; tentative D call: TRBD1 (6 bases). Trimming pared 2 bases from V and 2 bases from J, leaving 16 bases between. Looked up from germline, CDR1 is SNHLY and CDR2 is FYNNEI. This CDR3 has 16 residues.

This clone was observed once. The chain joins TRBV7-2 to TRBJ2-1; 11 bases are shared with TRBD2. V dropped 5 bases and J dropped 8; count of bases not matched to a gene: 5. This CDR3 has 14 amino acids. The germline V gene has CDR1 SGHTA and CDR2 FQGNSA. The CDR3 loop reads CASSLTSGKYEQFF. DNA for the CDR3: TGTGCCAGCAGCCTGACTAGCGGGAAGTATGAGCAGTTCTTC.

The V call is TRBV19, the J call TRBJ2-6; D might be TRBD1 (8 bases). The germline gives CDR1 LNHDA, CDR2 SQIVND (reference sequence). The CDR3 covers 17 residues. Trimming took 4 bases from V and 0 from J, leaving 13 bases between them. Here the CDR3 DNA reads TGTGCCAGTAGTAGAAACAGGGGGGGCTCTGGGGCCAACGTCCTGACTTTC. It encodes CASSRNRGGSGANVLTF. The variable domain in full, with the rest retrieved from reference TRBV19 and TRBJ2-6, is DGGITQSPKYLFRKEGQNVTLSCEQNLNHDAMYWYRQDPGQGLRLIYYSQIVNDFQKGDIAEGYSVSREKKESFPLTVTSAQKNPTAFYLCASSRNRGGSGANVLTFGAGSRLTVL.

Comments on this clone: A read error is the likely source, as a far larger clone sits one nucleotide away. This chain connects TRBV2 to TRBJ2-7; D gene uncertain. The CDR3 runs 10 residues. CDR1 SNHLY and CDR2 FYNNEI come from the germline V gene. For the CDR3, the DNA is TGTGCCATCCGACTCGGTGAGCCGTACTTC. Amino acids: CAIRLGEPYF.

The chain recombines TRBV6-5 with TRBJ1-5; 8 positions agree with TRBD1. In germline, CDR1 is MNHEY, CDR2 SVGAGI. The CDR3 sequence is 13 residues long. J lost 4 bases, V lost 4 bases, and 0 bases had no gene match. CDR3 loop: CASSWTGNQPQHF. The CDR3 DNA follows: TGTGCCAGCAGTTGGACAGGGAATCAGCCCCAGCATTTT.

This clone has just one count. The V call is TRBV7-3, the J call TRBJ2-2; maybe TRBD1 (6 bases). CDR1 is SGHTA and CDR2 is FQGTGA in the germline V gene. This CDR3 has 17 amino acids. V lost 4 bases and J 1 base, leaving 16 bases between the germline ends. CDR3 sequence (DNA): TGTGCCAGCAGCTCCCAGGGACAAACCTTGAACACCGGGGAGCTGTTTTTT. It is translated as CASSSQGQTLNTGELFF.

This sequence joins TRBV5-1 and TRBJ1-1; 7 bases align to TRBD1. This CDR3 contains 15 residues. Looked up from germline, CDR1 is SGHRS and CDR2 is YFSETQ. V was clipped by 0 bases and J by 4 bases; unmatched bases: 6. This CDR3 reads CASSLVGGGITEAFF. In nucleotides, the CDR3 is TGCGCCAGCAGCTTGGTGGGAGGGGGCATCACTGAAGCTTTCTTT. The full variable domain, with the rest looked up from reference TRBV5-1 and TRBJ1-1, is KAGVTQTPRYLIKTRGQQVTLSCSPISGHRSVSWYQQTPGQGLQFLFEYFSETQRNKGNFPGRFSGRQFSNSRSEMNVSTLELGDSALYLCASSLVGGGITEAFFGQGTRLTVV.

This clone is a singleton in its sample. The chain joins TRBV7-9 to TRBJ2-7, with 9 nucleotides matching TRBD2. The CDR3 length is 16 residues. V lost 1 base and J lost 0; bases outside the gene matches: 4. Germline CDR1 SEHNR, CDR2 FQNEAQ (reference sequence). For the CDR3, the DNA is TGTGCCAGCAGCTTAGGGCTAGCGGGGTTCTCCTACGAGCAGTACTTC. The encoded protein is CASSLGLAGFSYEQYF.

This chain connects TRBV19 to TRBJ1-4, with D tentatively TRBD1 (5 bases). There are 14 residues in the CDR3. Germline CDR1 LNHDA, CDR2 SQIVND (reference sequence). The V gene lost 3 bases and the J gene lost 8 bases, with 13 bases spanning the gap. The CDR3 loop reads CASSMRSGPEKLFF. The CDR3 DNA reads as TGTGCCAGTAGTATGCGCTCAGGGCCGGAAAAACTGTTTTTT. Based on the CDR3 plus reference TRBV19 and TRBJ1-4, the full variable domain is DGGITQSPKYLFRKEGQNVTLSCEQNLNHDAMYWYRQDPGQGLRLIYYSQIVNDFQKGDIAEGYSVSREKKESFPLTVTSAQKNPTAFYLCASSMRSGPEKLFFGSGTQLSVL.

The chain combines TRBV5-1 with TRBJ1-1; D gene unclear. Trimming removed 0 bases at V and 0 bases at J, with 15 bases between. Germline V gives CDR1 SGHRS, CDR2 YFSETQ. The CDR3 extends over 17 amino acids. CDR3 residues: CASSLEAAGIMNTEAFF. The DNA of the CDR3 is TGCGCCAGCAGCTTGGAAGCCGCGGGGATCATGAACACTGAAGCTTTCTTT.

The chain recombines TRBV19 with TRBJ2-1, with 8 bases matching TRBD2. The V gene's germline CDR1 is LNHDA and CDR2 SQIVND (reference sequence). The CDR3 is 15 amino acids. The trim removed 4 bases at V and 0 bases at J, leaving 2 bases unmatched. This CDR3 is CASSRSGGSYNEQFF. The CDR3 bases are TGTGCCAGTAGTAGAAGCGGGGGCTCCTACAATGAGCAGTTCTTC.

The chain joins TRBV27 to TRBJ2-3, with 10 bases aligning to TRBD2. The CDR3 covers 20 residues. Germline V CDR1 and CDR2: MNHEY, SMNVEV (reference sequence). V trimming: 2 bases; J trimming: 2 bases; junction bases outside the gene matches: 16. As DNA, the CDR3 is TGTGCCAGCAGTTTAGATCTAGCGGGAGAGGCTCTCACTTTCACAGATACGCAGTATTTT. Amino acid sequence: CASSLDLAGEALTFTDTQYF.

The rearrangement uses TRBV11-2 and TRBJ2-3; possibly TRBD2 for D (6 bases). CDR1 and CDR2 from the germline V gene are SGHAT and FQNNGV. Deletions cut 3 bases from V and 1 base from J, with 14 bases between. The CDR3 is 16 amino acids. CDR3 sequence (DNA): TGTGCCAGCAGCTTGGTGCGGGGCGGGGGCACAGATACGCAGTATTTT. Translated, it gives CASSLVRGGGTDTQYF.

The rearrangement links TRBV14 to TRBJ1-2, with D hard to call. The CDR3 is made up of 13 amino acids. CDR1 SGHDN and CDR2 FVKESK come from the germline V gene. Trimming removed 5 bases at V and 2 bases at J, with 9 bases between. The chain's CDR3 is CASSSQINYGYTF. CDR3 bases: TGTGCCAGCAGCTCACAGATAAACTATGGCTACACCTTC.

This sequence joins TRBV5-1 and TRBJ1-2; no clear D gene. V was shortened by 2 bases and J by 4 bases, with 12 bases between the two germline ends. CDR1 and CDR2 (germline): SGHRS, YFSETQ. This CDR3 spans 14 amino acids. The CDR3 sequence is CASSFGERFYGYTF. CDR3 coding DNA: TGCGCCAGCAGCTTTGGGGAACGGTTCTATGGCTACACCTTC.

The chain recombines TRBV29-1 with TRBJ2-7, with 13 positions matching TRBD2. The germline V gene encodes CDR1 SQVTM and CDR2 ANQGSEA. CDR3 length: 13 amino acids. J gave up 7 bases and V 5 bases, and 5 bases lay outside the gene matches. Here the CDR3 DNA reads TGCAGCGTTACTAGCGGGGGGGCCTTTGAGCAGTACTTC. Its protein is CSVTSGGAFEQYF.

This chain links TRBV7-9 with TRBJ1-3, with D possibly TRBD1 on 5 matching bases. V gave up 5 bases and J gave up 0 bases, with 8 bases separating them. The germline V gene has CDR1 SEHNR and CDR2 FQNEAQ (reference sequence). The CDR3 has 14 amino acids. This CDR3 is CASSGRVSGNTIYF. The CDR3 nucleotides are TGTGCCAGCAGCGGCAGGGTCTCTGGAAACACCATATATTTT.